This T cell receptor (beta chain) was recovered during a study of early T cells in non-severe SARS-CoV-2 infection. As for the study in general: Chains from this unsorted whole-blood bulk RNA could not be paired. Study results and caveats: Private and CD4 specificities were missed by VDJdb matching, skewed to anti-spike CD8.

This clonotype was counted at least ten times. Its antigen remains unknown. As part of library construction, unique molecular identifiers were attached to individual cDNA molecules. TCRdb analysed the 5' RACE reads with MiXCR anew, one entry per CDR3 protein. Among approximately 73,000 distinct CDR3 sequences, 11% were seen once, and the ten largest hold around 4.7%. CDR1 is SNHLY, CDR2 FYNNEI, per germline. This CDR3 has 15 amino acids. The J segment lost 7 bases and the V segment lost 6 bases, leaving 7 bases of the junction unmatched. This chain joins TRBV2 and TRBJ1-4, with 11 bases identical to TRBD1. The sample comprised whole blood. The receptor comes from an adult who was a healthcare worker with PCR-confirmed SARS-CoV-2 infection or an uninfected control (not recorded which). The CDR3 here is CASRDRGLYGEKLFF. CDR3 bases: TGTGCCAGCAGGGACAGGGGGCTGTATGGTGAAAAACTGTTTTTT.